This TCR beta chain was obtained from a study of identical twins. The study, taken as a whole, reports: Conclusions rested on cross-sectional statistics rather than following the same donors. Insertions were reduced in abundant cord blood beta clonotypes but not in memory repertoires.

CDR1 and CDR2 from the germline V gene are SEHNR and FQNEAQ (reference sequence). V shed 5 bases, J shed 4 bases, and the junction held 7 bases outside the gene matches. The CDR3 totals 14 residues. This clonotype showed up just a few times. What it binds is not known. Addition of a universal primer site occurred through template switching, and cDNA carried unique molecular identifiers. One entry per CDR3 protein results from TCRdb running MiXCR on the 5' RACE reads. The sample gives about 890,000 distinct CDR3 sequences, 9% to 15% of which show up once; roughly 1.6% is in the top ten. These same records also appear under a second study, on yellow fever vaccine responses in identical twins.

Material for sequencing was PBMCs. The clonotype originates from a young woman in good health. This chain uses TRBV7-9 with TRBJ2-5; 7 positions match TRBD2. Written as DNA, the CDR3 is TGTGCCAGCAGCCTGGGGGGGTCGCGAGAGACCCAGTACTTC. Translating gives CASSLGGSRETQYF.